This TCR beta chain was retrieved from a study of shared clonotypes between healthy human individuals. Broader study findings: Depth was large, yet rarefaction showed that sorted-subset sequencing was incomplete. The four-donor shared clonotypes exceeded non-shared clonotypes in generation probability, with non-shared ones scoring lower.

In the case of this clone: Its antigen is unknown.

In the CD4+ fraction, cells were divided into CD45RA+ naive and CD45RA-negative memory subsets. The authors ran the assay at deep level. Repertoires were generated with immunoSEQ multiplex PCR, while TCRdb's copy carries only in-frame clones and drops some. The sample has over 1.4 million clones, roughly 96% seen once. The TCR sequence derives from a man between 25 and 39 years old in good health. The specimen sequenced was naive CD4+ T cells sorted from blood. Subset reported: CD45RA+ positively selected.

The CDR3 bases are TGCAGCGTTGAAGAGACACTACCTAACTACGAGCAGTACTTC. This sequence encodes CSVEETLPNYEQYF. The V and J genes are TRBV29-1 and TRBJ2-7; D not certain. The V and J ends lost 0 bases and 3 bases respectively, with 12 bases between them. CDR1 SQVTM and CDR2 ANQGSEA come from the germline V gene. CDR3 length: 14 amino acids.